This T cell receptor (beta chain) was recorded in a study of identical twins. Study outcomes and limitations: There was more out-of-frame TCR alpha sharing in monozygotic twins than models estimated. Twins' surplus sharing was weaker for beta out-of-frame sequences.

With V trimmed by 4 bases and J by 5 bases, 14 bases remained unmatched. The CDR3 totals 16 residues. Germline CDR1 SGHRS, CDR2 YFSETQ. MiXCR, applied by TCRdb to the 5' RACE reads, yields one record per CDR3 protein. The repertoire consists of hundreds of thousands of distinct CDR3 sequences, with 18% occurring once and the leading ten covering 10% to 15%. As to this clonotype: Its specificity is not known.

The data also belong to a second study, concerning T cells expressing NK-cell markers. That study adds: Alpha-beta TCR T cells were the sole sorting target in several experiments, owing to an anti-gamma-delta TCR antibody. For five or six donors, the dominant NKG2C+ clonotypes made up roughly 1.0-7.0% of their CD8+ T cells.

The sequence came from a woman under 30 in good health. The sample comprised PBMCs. This chain connects TRBV5-1 to TRBJ2-5, with TRBD1 identical over 7 bases. The CDR3: CASSPGDSAFWETQYF. The DNA for the CDR3 is TGCGCCAGCAGCCCAGGGGACAGTGCTTTCTGGGAGACCCAGTACTTC.